This T cell receptor beta chain is from a study of T cell responses to AZD1222 COVID-19 vaccine. Study-wide results and caveats: The number of AZD1222 recipients seropositive at baseline was only five to seven. Donor demographics were predominantly white British with a female majority; clonal diversity may be underestimated. None of the repertoires were sampled until the peak T cell response had passed.

This table comes from immunoSEQ multiplex PCR, and its TCRdb copy is limited to in-frame clones, with some not included. Of roughly 170,000 clones listed, around nine tenths are singletons. There are 16 residues in the CDR3. CDR1 is SGHTA, CDR2 FQGNSA, per germline. Trimming cost V 1 base and J 8 bases, with 20 bases left between them. This clone was observed a few times. Its antigen remains unknown. The TCR was taken from an adult in good health. V is TRBV7-2 and J is TRBJ1-2; D might be TRBD1 (6 bases). This specimen consisted of peripheral blood, obtained on day 0 of AZD1222 vaccination. The CDR3 sequence: CASSLGGTPHIGGYTF. The CDR3 DNA reads as TGTGCCAGCAGCTTAGGGGGGACACCCCATATAGGGGGCTACACCTTC.